This TCR beta chain was documented in a study of blood T cell repertoires in COVID-19. Study background: Collection of acute and convalescent COVID-19 samples took place in the United States, Italy and Spain.

The CDR3 is 19 amino acids. Germline V gene lookup returns CDR1 KGHDR and CDR2 SFDVKD. Between the trimmed V and J ends, which lost 3 bases and 6 bases, there was a span of 26 bases. Original processing notes: The authors estimated nucleated cell counts from reference gene primer amplification. Some clones are missing from TCRdb's copy, which holds only in-frame ones; the method was immunoSEQ multiplex PCR. The DNA gave D and trimming, while V, J and clone size come from that table. The sample carries around 140,000 clones, around nine tenths recorded once. The rearrangement links TRBV24-1 to TRBJ2-1, with D possibly TRBD2 on 6 matching bases. Specimen: peripheral blood. The sequence was obtained from a woman between 50 and 59 years old with active or convalescent COVID-19. The CDR3 bases are TGTGCCACCAGTGATCCGTCAATATCGGGAGTAGCGGCCACCAATGAGCAGTTCTTC. Translation gives CATSDPSISGVAATNEQFF.